This T cell receptor beta chain was recorded in a study of spatial heterogeneity in lung cancer. Study as a whole: Matched bulk RNA-seq yielded a T cell module score, and TCR transcript counts in tumor regions correlated strongly with that score.

Every individual TCR cDNA molecule carried its own unique molecular identifier, which allowed correction of PCR and sequencing errors. MiXCR, applied by TCRdb to the 5' RACE reads, yields one record per CDR3 protein. The profile shows 18,000 or so distinct CDR3 sequences, roughly 6% of them singletons. The time point was: sample taken at primary tumor resection. Unsorted whole RNA samples from tumor, nontumor lung or frozen PBMC were sequenced. Remarks on this clonotype: As yet, its antigen is unknown.

Overall study findings and caveats: Ubiquitous and regional nonsynonymous mutations were each tracked by the matching count of ubiquitous or regional expanded TCRs. Tumor mutation counts were tracked by expanded intratumoral alpha and beta TCR counts.

This TCR derives from a female donor with early-stage non-small cell lung cancer. Sequencing used lung tumor tissue, obtained at surgery.

The CDR3 protein is CASSRRGQGDTQYF. The CDR3, as DNA: TGTGCCAGCAGTCGGCGGGGTCAGGGAGATACGCAGTATTTT. J is TRBJ2-3 and V is TRBV6-4; a weak D match, TRBD2 (6 bases). Per the germline V gene, CDR1 is MRHNA and CDR2 is SNTAGT. The CDR3 consists of 14 residues. The ends were cut back, 5 bases at V and 5 bases at J, with 14 bases in the middle.